This T cell receptor (beta chain) was found in a study of shared clonotypes between healthy human individuals. Replicate sorted-subset PCRs were loaded with around 220 ng DNA, 30,000 or so T cell genomes. As originally analysed: Junction-only sequences without quality scores were provided by ImmunoSEQ, so filtering was different. Some clones are missing from TCRdb's copy, which holds only in-frame ones; the method was immunoSEQ multiplex PCR. The V and J calls and the clone size are those of that table, but D and trimming were determined from the DNA. The sample gives over a million clones, roughly 74% of which show up once; 0.6% to 0.7% is in the top ten. Details on this clone: Its specificity is not known.

Notes on the study in general: Naive subsets, compared against memory subsets, generally had larger estimated richness values.

From germline, CDR1 is SGDLS and CDR2 YYNGEE. This CDR3 has 14 amino acids. V lost 4 bases to trimming and J lost 4 bases; unmatched junction nucleotides: 7. This chain uses TRBV9 with TRBJ1-1; 7 bases agree with TRBD1. Sequencing was performed on memory CD4+ T cells from PBMCs. Specified subset: CD45RA-negative fraction. The origin of this receptor is a man younger than 35 in good health. Some clones in this sample may be carry-over from other donors' samples. The CDR3 nucleotides are TGTGCCAGCAGCCCTCAGACAGGGCTCACTGAAGCTTTCTTT. This encodes CASSPQTGLTEAFF.